This T cell receptor beta chain comes out of a study of T cells in Graves' hyperthyroidism and ophthalmopathy. Germline CDR1 is SGHKS and CDR2 is YYEKEE (reference sequence). The CDR3 sequence is 15 residues long. Between the trimmed V and J ends, which lost 2 bases and 3 bases, there was a span of 14 bases. Amplification targeted TCR beta CDR3 regions from RNA transcripts. An initial round of RT-PCR targeting the TCR CDR3 relied on the HTBI primer set. TCRdb fed the multiplex PCR reads into MiXCR, producing one record per CDR3 protein. The sample lists about 720,000 distinct CDR3 sequences, 16% seen once, with roughly 8% in the top ten. There are many counts of this clonotype. Its target is unknown. Study findings and constraints: Also found in blood were most expanded thyroid clonotypes above 0.001.

The authors deemed Graves' hyperthyroidism stable absent ophthalmopathy progression within 18 months. Approximately 10 ml of fresh peripheral blood supplied the PBMCs. What was sequenced was blood. This TCR derives from a man aged 18 to 29 with Graves' hyperthyroidism. This chain joins TRBV5-5 and TRBJ1-2; D is unresolved. The CDR3 region is CASSLGVVWDYGYTF. In DNA, the CDR3 is TGTGCCAGCAGCTTAGGTGTGGTGTGGGACTATGGCTACACCTTC.